These 18 T cell receptor beta chains originate from one sample sequenced in a study of blood T cells in healthy people across ages (dated by TCRdb to between 2015 and 2016). Receptor amplification or capture employed 5' RACE. Sequencing was performed on an Illumina HiSeq 2500. A second roughly 7 to 11 cycle PCR used a sample-barcoded 5' primer and a J-beta primer mix. The raw public reads went through TCRdb reprocessing: fastp at Q25, MiXCR clone calling, in-frame beta chains kept. Rows matching on CDR3 protein sequence are summarized as one entry with the most common DNA and genes. The sample data list 700,000 or so distinct CDR3 sequences, and approximately 22% of these were observed just once. Together, the top ten hold roughly a fifth of the sample. Specimen: blood. These receptors were obtained from a man between 65 and 80 years old in good health.

This clonotype showed up many times. J is TRBJ2-1 and V is TRBV6-2 or TRBV6-3, with a weak D call TRBD2 (6 bases). Germline assignment: CDR1 MNHEY and CDR2 SVGEGT. The CDR3 covers 15 residues. Trimming shortened V by 5 bases and J by 0 bases, and 11 bases separated the two germline ends. Written as DNA, the CDR3 is TGTGCCAGCAGTGTAGACGGGAGCTCCTACAATGAGCAGTTCTTC. It translates to CASSVDGSSYNEQFF.

The chain uses TRBV28 and TRBJ1-3; TRBD1 might be the D (6 bases). Germline loops: CDR1 MDHEN, CDR2 SYDVKM. The V gene lost 9 bases and the J gene lost 3 bases, with 18 bases spanning the gap. The length of the CDR3 is 15 residues. The CDR3 reads CASRFGGGGGNTIYF. The CDR3 DNA reads TGTGCCAGTCGCTTCGGGGGCGGGGGTGGAAACACCATATATTTT.

The V and J genes are TRBV7-9 and TRBJ2-4; 9 bases line up with TRBD1. CDR3 length: 14 residues. Losses at the gene ends were 5 bases for V and 8 bases for J; bases not matched to a gene: 7. Germline V CDR1 and CDR2: SEHNR, FQNEAQ (reference sequence). CDR3 region: CASSPRQGGDIQYF. CDR3 bases: TGTGCCAGCAGCCCCCGACAGGGGGGGGACATTCAGTACTTC.

The chain joins TRBV4-1 to TRBJ2-3, with 11 bases lining up with TRBD2. Germline assignment: CDR1 MGHRA and CDR2 YSYEKL. There are 15 residues in the CDR3. After removal of 7 bases from V and 4 bases from J, the junction contained 7 bases not matched to a gene. The CDR3, as DNA: TGCGCCAGCACTCATAGCGGGAGGGCCCCAGATACGCAGTATTTT. Protein: CASTHSGRAPDTQYF.

This chain joins TRBV19 and TRBJ1-5; the D gene is possibly TRBD1 (6 bases). V lost 0 bases and J 0 bases, leaving 21 bases between the germline ends. Germline CDR1 reads LNHDA; CDR2 reads SQIVND (reference sequence). The CDR3 has 20 amino acids. The CDR3 is CASSIDKPGAPSNSNQPQHF. Written as DNA, the CDR3 is TGTGCCAGTAGTATAGATAAGCCGGGGGCCCCGTCGAATAGCAATCAGCCCCAGCATTTT.

V and J are TRBV5-1 and TRBJ1-1; 10 positions agree with TRBD1. Germline V gives CDR1 SGHRS, CDR2 YFSETQ. This CDR3 comprises 16 residues. The junction had 6 bases not matched to a gene; V was cut back by 3 bases and J by 1 base. CDR3 region: CASSYWTGGTNTEAFF. CDR3 nucleotide sequence: TGCGCCAGCAGCTATTGGACAGGGGGAACGAACACTGAAGCTTTCTTT.

This clonotype was counted only a few times. The chain couples TRBV5-1 to TRBJ1-4, with D perhaps TRBD1 (6 bases). V lost 3 bases to trimming and J lost 2 bases, with 8 bases between them. The germline V gene has CDR1 SGHRS and CDR2 YFSETQ. The CDR3 is 14 residues long. The DNA for the CDR3 is TGCGCCAGCAGCTCCGGACAGACTAATGAAAAACTGTTTTTT. Translated: CASSSGQTNEKLFF.

This clonotype was observed a handful of times. V and J are TRBV3-1 and TRBJ2-5; no clear D gene. With 3 bases removed from V and 6 bases from J, the gap between germline ends came to 11 bases. This CDR3 is built from 13 residues. Germline V gene sequence: CDR1 LGHDT, CDR2 YNNKEL (reference sequence). This chain's CDR3 is CASSHLTVQTQYF. Written as DNA, the CDR3 is TGTGCCAGCAGCCACCTAACGGTACAGACCCAGTACTTC.

This clonotype occurred a few times. The chain recombines TRBV7-2 with TRBJ2-2; 7 nucleotides line up with TRBD2. This CDR3 is 15 amino acids long. Trimming cost V 0 bases and J 12 bases; bases outside gene matches: 10. The germline V gene encodes CDR1 SGHTA and CDR2 FQGNSA. CDR3 sequence: CASSLASGRVPKLFF. The CDR3 nucleotides are TGTGCCAGCAGCTTAGCTAGCGGGCGGGTCCCAAAGCTGTTTTTT.

The chain couples TRBV7-9 to TRBJ1-4; D ambiguous. This CDR3 spans 15 amino acids. V lost 5 bases and J lost 6, with 16 bases in between. From germline, CDR1 is SEHNR and CDR2 FQNEAQ (reference sequence). The CDR3 nucleotides read TGTGCCAGCAGCGCGAAACTAGACCCCGATGAAAAACTGTTTTTT. This codes for CASSAKLDPDEKLFF.

This clonotype appeared a few times. The rearrangement joins TRBV30 to TRBJ1-3; the D is unclear. V was clipped by 5 bases and J by 8 bases, with 10 bases between them. From germline, CDR1 is GTSNPN and CDR2 SVGIG (reference sequence). The CDR3 extends over 11 amino acids. The CDR3 nucleotides read TGTGCCTGGTGGACGGTAGACACCATATATTTT. It encodes CAWWTVDTIYF.

In this sample, this clonotype turned up a few times. V usage is TRBV12-3 or TRBV12-4 and J usage is TRBJ1-2; TRBD1 matches at 7 bases. The CDR3 consists of 13 residues. Losses at the gene ends were 3 bases for V and 5 bases for J; bases not matched to a gene: 3. CDR3 amino acids: CASSFRGYYGYTF. DNA of the CDR3: TGTGCCAGCAGTTTCAGGGGGTATTATGGCTACACCTTC.

The chain links TRBV9 to TRBJ2-5; a possible D gene is TRBD2 (5 bases). CDR1 and CDR2 (germline): SGDLS, YYNGEE. Trimming removed 4 bases at V and 4 bases at J, with 11 bases between. The CDR3 spans 13 residues. The CDR3 bases are TGTGCCAGCAGCACGAGCGGCGGAGAGACCCAGTACTTC. Protein: CASSTSGGETQYF.

The chain employs TRBV11-2 and TRBJ2-5; TRBD2 might be the D (5 bases). The DNA matches TRBJ2-1 better at its end, which makes the J call doubtful. Germline values: CDR1 SGHAT, CDR2 FQNNGV. This CDR3 is 14 amino acids long. CDR3 DNA sequence: TGTGCCAGCAGCCAAGGACTTACCATCAATGAGCAGTTCTTC. Translating it yields CASSQGLTINEQFF.

The V gene is TRBV11-3, the J gene TRBJ2-5, with a possible D match to TRBD2 (6 bases). The germline V and J ends were trimmed by 5 bases and 1 base, with 20 bases remaining between them. This CDR3 spans 17 amino acids. Germline-derived CDR1 and CDR2 are SGHNT and YENEEA. The CDR3 DNA reads as TGTGCCAGCAGCCTAGGGGCCGGTTGGACTATCCAAGAGACCCAGTACTTC. It yields the protein CASSLGAGWTIQETQYF.

This clonotype has more than one count but fewer than ten. The chain uses TRBV19 and TRBJ1-2; maybe TRBD1 (5 bases). The CDR3 is 13 amino acids. Deletions cut 3 bases from V and 2 bases from J, with 7 bases between. Germline V gene lookup returns CDR1 LNHDA and CDR2 SQIVND (reference sequence). The CDR3 region has the DNA TGTGCCAGTAGTATTCGACAGAACTATGGCTACACCTTC. Translating it yields CASSIRQNYGYTF.

The chain links TRBV20-1 to TRBJ2-7; D remains ambiguous. This CDR3 region has 14 residues. Germline lookup yields CDR1 DFQATT and CDR2 SNEGSKA (reference sequence). V shed 0 bases and J shed 5 bases, with 14 bases lying between them. CDR3 nucleotide sequence: TGCAGTGCTAGAGATGTTCGCAATAGGGACGAGCAGTACTTC. It is translated as CSARDVRNRDEQYF.

This clonotype was recorded a few times. The V and J genes are TRBV5-1 and TRBJ1-2, with D possibly matching TRBD1 (5 bases). V was shortened by 2 bases and J by 4 bases, with 15 bases between the two germline ends. Germline values: CDR1 SGHRS, CDR2 YFSETQ. The CDR3 is made up of 15 amino acids. CDR3 region: CASSFGTQGGYGYTF. In DNA form, the CDR3 reads TGCGCCAGCAGCTTCGGGACCCAGGGAGGCTATGGCTACACCTTC.